This TCR beta chain was found in a study of cytomegalovirus exposure and HLA in healthy donors. Primers included in the PCR were 60 Vbeta and 13 Jbeta primers. Assay used: immunoSEQ multiplex PCR; TCRdb lists only in-frame clones, some missing. The sample holds about 200,000 clones. Sequencing input: PBMCs. The clonotype originates from a girl aged 2 to 10 in good health and CMV-seropositive.

The DNA of the CDR3 is TGTGCCAGCAGCCTATACAAAACAGGGCTGAACACCGGGGAGCTGTTTTTT. Translating gives CASSLYKTGLNTGELFF. This sequence joins TRBV7-2 and TRBJ2-2; D might be TRBD1 (6 bases). This CDR3 is 17 amino acids long. The germline V gene encodes CDR1 SGHTA and CDR2 FQGNSA. The ends were cut back, 5 bases at V and 1 base at J, with 17 bases in the middle.